Shown below are 10 T cell receptor beta chains from a single sample sequenced in a study of shared clonotypes between healthy human individuals (TCRdb year 2020). The receptor library was made with the immunoSEQ multiplex PCR assay. TCRdb provides this immuneACCESS table in a form limited to in-frame rearrangements. Some clones are lacking; in checked studies, under half of them reflect an unresolved V gene, and why the rest are absent is not known. Recorded for this sample are roughly 1,600,000 clones; approximately 98.5% of them occurred a single time. The ten largest clones add up to approximately 0.4% of the sample. The source material was naive CD4+ T cells sorted from blood. The cell subset or site label for this specimen denotes: CD45RA+ positively selected. These receptors came from a young man in good health.

The chain is built from TRBV27 and TRBJ1-2, with 10 bases matching TRBD1. The germline gives CDR1 MNHEY, CDR2 SMNVEV (reference sequence). J lost 5 bases, V lost 4 bases, and 7 bases had no gene match. The CDR3 spans 15 residues. The chain's CDR3 is CASSSTGGSSYGYTF. CDR3 coding DNA: TGTGCCAGCAGTTCGACAGGGGGCTCCTCATATGGCTACACCTTC.

The chain couples TRBV30 to TRBJ1-3; maybe TRBD1 (5 bases). This CDR3 region has 15 residues. Germline lookup yields CDR1 GTSNPN and CDR2 SVGIG (reference sequence). The germline V and J ends were trimmed by 3 bases and 2 bases, with 14 bases remaining between them. The CDR3 region has the DNA TGTGCCTGGAGGCCTAGTCCGGGACCTGGAAACACCATATATTTT. This encodes CAWRPSPGPGNTIYF.

The V call is TRBV7-2, the J call TRBJ2-7, with D hard to call. Trimming left V 0 bases short and J 6 bases short, with 9 bases between. Per germline, CDR1 SGHTA and CDR2 FQGNSA. There are 13 residues in the CDR3. This chain's CDR3 is CASSLAGGLEQYF. In DNA, the CDR3 is TGTGCCAGCAGCTTAGCGGGTGGGCTCGAGCAGTACTTC.

This rearrangement joins TRBV7-8 to TRBJ2-1, with a possible D match to TRBD2 (6 bases). The CDR3 is made up of 16 amino acids. CDR1 and CDR2 from the germline V gene are SGHVS and FQNEAQ. V dropped 1 base and J dropped 2 bases, with 12 bases sitting between them. CDR3: CASSLVRLATYNEQFF. The CDR3 region has the DNA TGTGCCAGCAGCTTAGTACGGCTAGCGACCTACAATGAGCAGTTCTTC.

This sequence joins TRBV5-4 and TRBJ2-7; TRBD2 matches 8 bases. Germline assignment: CDR1 SGHNT and CDR2 YYREEE (reference sequence). V gave up 1 base and J gave up 7 bases; unmatched junction bases: 7. This CDR3 contains 14 residues. The CDR3 loop is CASSLTGGVVEQYF. CDR3 bases: TGTGCCAGCAGCTTGACGGGAGGGGTTGTTGAGCAGTACTTC.

This chain uses TRBV20-1 with TRBJ1-1, with TRBD1 matching over 7 bases. V lost 5 bases, J lost 8 bases, and 5 bases stayed unmatched. The CDR3 is 11 residues long. Germline V gene lookup returns CDR1 DFQATT and CDR2 SNEGSKA (reference sequence). CDR3 nucleotide sequence: TGCAGTGCTGGATCACAGGGGGAAGCTTTCTTT. Amino acid sequence: CSAGSQGEAFF.

The chain recombines TRBV5-1 with TRBJ2-7; D is unresolved. V was clipped by 0 bases and J by 3 bases, with 22 bases between them. Per the germline V gene, CDR1 is SGHRS and CDR2 is YFSETQ. The CDR3 runs 18 residues. The CDR3 is CASSLDPPLGPLLYEQYF. The CDR3 bases are TGCGCCAGCAGCTTGGATCCCCCTCTAGGCCCACTTCTCTACGAGCAGTACTTC.

On this clone: The same CDR3 is also encoded by other DNA sequences in this sample. The chain recombines TRBV28 with TRBJ2-1; 12 nucleotides match TRBD2. V lost 5 bases, J lost 4 bases, and 3 bases stayed unmatched. Looked up from germline, CDR1 is MDHEN and CDR2 is SYDVKM. The CDR3 totals 15 residues. As DNA, the CDR3 is TGTGCCAGCAGTGTCCTAGCGGGAGGGTACAATGAGCAGTTCTTC. Translated, it gives CASSVLAGGYNEQFF. The whole variable domain, filled in from reference TRBV28 and TRBJ2-1, reads DVKVTQSSRYLVKRTGEKVFLECVQDMDHENMFWYRQDPGLGLRLIYFSYDVKMKEKGDIPEGYSVSREKKERFSLILESASTNQTSMYLCASSVLAGGYNEQFFGPGTRLTVL.

CDR3 amino acids: CASTRDFNEKLFF. The CDR3 DNA reads TGTGCCAGCACCCGGGACTTTAATGAAAAACTGTTTTTT. The genes are TRBV25-1 and TRBJ1-4; TRBD1 might be the D (5 bases). The V and J ends lost 7 bases and 4 bases respectively, with 10 bases between them. Germline CDR1 and CDR2: MGHDK and SYGVNS. This CDR3 spans 13 amino acids.

This clone showed up just once. The rearrangement links TRBV5-5 to TRBJ2-3; 8 bases align to TRBD1. CDR3 length equals 16 residues. The V segment lost 1 base and the J segment 5 bases; nucleotides outside the gene matches: 9. From germline, CDR1 is SGHKS and CDR2 YYEKEE (reference sequence). Here the CDR3 reads CASSLKRQGAGDTQYF. CDR3 DNA sequence: TGTGCCAGCAGCTTGAAAAGGCAGGGGGCTGGAGATACGCAGTATTTT. Using reference TRBV5-5 and TRBJ2-3 for the parts outside the CDR3, the full variable domain is DAGVTQSPTHLIKTRGQQVTLRCSPISGHKSVSWYQQVLGQGPQFIFQYYEKEERGRGNFPDRFSARQFPNYSSELNVNALLLGDSALYLCASSLKRQGAGDTQYFGPGTRLTVL.